The clone carrying this T cell receptor beta chain was observed a single time. What it recognizes is unknown. The CDR3 runs to 13 residues. Per the germline V gene, CDR1 is SQVTM and CDR2 is ANQGSEA. The data derive from a study of blood T cells in healthy people across ages. Points from the study as a whole: Among long-lived donors, naive CD4+ cells were more numerous and diversity higher than in aged donors. Higher naive T cell percentage went strongly together with higher TCR beta diversity. Bulk PBMC profiling left naive and antigen-experienced comparisons inconclusive.

With a J-beta primer mix and a sample-barcoded 5' primer, a second PCR ran about 6 to 11 cycles. TCRdb re-called the 5' RACE reads with MiXCR, one entry per CDR3 protein. In the table there are around 900,000 distinct CDR3 sequences, roughly 50% of which are singletons. The receptor was isolated from a woman aged 60-75 years in good health. Source material: blood. The gene calls are TRBV29-1 and TRBJ2-7, with a possible D match to TRBD2 (6 bases). TRBJ2-5 explains the end of the DNA better; the J call may be wrong. The CDR3 region is CSVTVTDGGTQYF. The CDR3 nucleotides read TGCAGCGTAACGGTAACCGACGGGGGGACCCAGTACTTC.